This note documents a single T cell receptor beta chain sequence. What it binds is unknown. 5'RACE template switching with UMIs generated TCR beta cDNA. Reprocessing the 5' RACE reads, TCRdb reports a single entry for every CDR3 protein and omits DNA. This table lists about 460,000 distinct CDR3 sequences. The data belong to a study of T cells expressing NK-cell markers. For the study at large: CD3+CD56+NKG2C+, CD3+CD56+NKG2C- and CD3+CD56-NKG2C+ T cells, once sorted, supplied the TCR beta repertoires. The study sequenced eight donors, seven HCMV-seropositive and one seronegative. Study-wide results and limits: Topping the CD3+CD56-NKG2C+ fraction as well were these clonotypes, in a few donors.

From germline, CDR1 is MNHEY and CDR2 SVGEGT. The CDR3 has 14 amino acids. Sequenced material: blood T cells: a sorted CD56 or NKG2C T cell subset, CD4+ or CD8+ T cells, or bulk PBMC T cells (not recorded which). This receptor was obtained from a woman aged 45-65 years in good health. The V gene is TRBV6-2 or TRBV6-3, the J gene TRBJ2-1; TCRdb designates TRBD2, a call that cannot be tested without DNA. The CDR3 protein is CASNPGLAGTEQFF.